Sequencing of this T cell receptor (beta chain) was carried out in a study of cytomegalovirus exposure and HLA in healthy donors. This CDR3 comprises 16 residues. Germline-derived CDR1 and CDR2 are MNHEY and SVGAGI. Trimming took 3 bases from V and 7 from J, leaving 18 bases between them. About this clone itself: What it binds is unknown.

Study-level points and caveats: Some TCR beta chains (roughly 160 of them) were listed as cytomegalovirus-associated. Presence/absence analysis assumed near-uniform sequencing depth across donors. The authors later found most CMV-associated TCR beta chains appeared HLA-restricted.

The study ran its PCR with 60 Vbeta and 13 Jbeta primers. Repertoires were generated with immunoSEQ multiplex PCR, while TCRdb's copy carries only in-frame clones and drops some. The sample's table shows 150,000 to 200,000 clones. The sequence derives from a woman aged 55-69 years in good health and CMV-seronegative. Sequencing was carried out using PBMCs. This chain connects TRBV6-5 to TRBJ2-2; tentatively, D is TRBD2 (5 bases). Written as DNA, the CDR3 is TGTGCCAGCAGTTATATCCGTACTAGGGCAGACGGGGAGCTGTTTTTT. This codes for CASSYIRTRADGELFF.